One T cell receptor beta chain is described in this entry. The antigen it recognizes is unknown. No quality values exist for individual bases; no much larger clone is one base distant. V is clipped by 5 bases and J by 7 bases, and the sequence between their germline boundaries is 14 bases long. CDR1 LNHNV and CDR2 YYDKDF are derived from the germline V gene (reference sequence). Measured from the cysteine to the phenylalanine, the CDR3 is 13 residues long. Here the CDR3 DNA is all that survives: 39 bases in frame from base 1. This sample is drawn from a study of blood T cell repertoires in COVID-19 (dated by TCRdb to 2020 to 2021). Regarding the research as a whole: The collaborator samples originated in the United States, Italy and Spain and spanned the acute and convalescent phases of COVID-19. The material from the prospective study consisted of cDNA or gDNA derived from T cells, B-cell-depleted T cells, or PBMCs. Subjects who had been exposed to COVID-19, were actively infected with it, or had recovered from it provided the deeply sampled blood TCRbeta repertoires that made up the dataset. The repertoires were made available in a free public database intended to serve as a resource for research on the immune response to SARS-CoV-2. Samples were obtained from the ongoing ImmuneRACE study (first 160 participants) and from some 1,200 subjects provided by 6 global collaborators. Nearly every sample came with metadata listing a de-identified subject ID, COVID-19 status, age in years and sex. Where available, HLA class I and class II types were taken from metadata supplied by the sample provider and were not determined by assay-based typing. Overall study results and their limits: The amount of clinical and demographic metadata varied by source and participant and was provided uncurated.

In the prospective study, participants were roughly 18 to 100 years old, resided in around 25 geographic areas of the United States, and were enrolled through a virtual design. To assign participants to cohorts, the prospective study relied on clinical history that participants themselves reported in a screening survey and a study questionnaire. ImmuneRACE Cohort 3 recovered participants were defined by two consecutive negative NP/OP PCR tests, healthcare professional clearance, or symptom resolution. Mobile phlebotomists in the prospective study collected whole blood, serum and a nasopharyngeal or oropharyngeal swab from every participant. Participants in the prospective study had the option to provide additional blood draws and questionnaires over a roughly 2-month period. Blood samples from the prospective study were shipped frozen or at room temperature prior to DNA extraction. The immunoSEQ Assay, a bias-controlled multiplex PCR, was used to amplify TCRbeta CDR3 regions from genomic DNA. Per the original workflow: The number of nucleated cells in each sample was estimated from the amplification of reference gene primers within the assay. Sequence reads were collapsed and filtered to measure the absolute abundance of every unique TCRbeta CDR3 rearrangement. For each sample, productive Simpson clonality was calculated as the square root of Simpson's diversity index over productive rearrangements. Drawn from immuneACCESS, this table holds only the in-frame rearrangements with V and J called that TCRdb kept. Clones are partly lost; checked studies trace under half to an unresolved V gene and leave the rest unexplained. V, J and clone size reflect that table, while D and trimming were determined from the DNA. The sample profile shows about 230,000 clones; 70% to 90% of them were found once. 10% to 12% of the sample comes from the top ten.

The rearranged segments are TRBV15 and TRBJ1-1; a tentative D call is TRBD1 (5 bases match). This clonotype was obtained from a man aged 25-40 years who had recovered from COVID-19. Sequencing was performed on PBMCs or T cells enriched from blood (not recorded which). The CDR3 protein: CATSPSAGIEAFF. Here is the DNA: TGTGCCACCAGCCCCTCCGCAGGGATTGAAGCTTTCTTT.